One and the same sample provided the 29 T cell receptor beta chains below, sequenced in a study of cytomegalovirus exposure and HLA in healthy donors. The PCR ran on 60 Vbeta and 13 Jbeta primers. Using immunoSEQ multiplex PCR, the repertoire was profiled, and TCRdb retains in-frame clones only, with some absent. The sample contains 80,000 to 95,000 clones, 75% to 85% of which appear only once. The specimen was PBMCs. These receptors all come from a woman between 40 and 55 years old in good health and CMV-seropositive.

The V gene is TRBV6-1, the J gene TRBJ1-5; 7 bases align to TRBD1. V shed 0 bases, J shed 0 bases, and the junction held 5 bases outside the gene matches. Germline assignment: CDR1 MNHNS and CDR2 SASEGT. This CDR3 is 17 amino acids long. The CDR3 coding sequence is TGTGCCAGCAGTGAAGCTCGGACAGGCCGTAGCAATCAGCCCCAGCATTTT. Amino acid sequence: CASSEARTGRSNQPQHF.

V and J are TRBV7-2 and TRBJ2-3, with TRBD2 identical over 10 bases. CDR1 and CDR2 (germline): SGHTA, FQGNSA. V lost 4 bases and J lost 6; bases outside the gene matches: 4. The CDR3 length is 14 residues. The CDR3 DNA reads as TGTGCCAGCAGCTCCGGGACTAGCGCTGATACGCAGTATTTT. Its protein is CASSSGTSADTQYF.

The chain uses TRBV7-2 and TRBJ1-4, with D possibly matching TRBD1 (5 bases). V shed 1 base and J shed 5 bases, with 11 bases lying between them. CDR1 and CDR2 from the germline V gene are SGHTA and FQGNSA. This CDR3 spans 15 amino acids. The CDR3 region is CASSLVWGGNEKLFF. The CDR3 DNA sequence: TGTGCCAGCAGCTTAGTTTGGGGGGGGAATGAAAAACTGTTTTTT.

This clone was detected a few times. The V call is TRBV29-1, the J call TRBJ2-7, with a weak D call TRBD2 (6 bases). Germline loops: CDR1 SQVTM, CDR2 ANQGSEA. The CDR3 totals 15 residues. Trimming removed 0 bases from V and 4 bases from J, with 16 bases in between. The chain's CDR3 is CSVEDPGTPSYEQYF. CDR3 nucleotide sequence: TGCAGCGTTGAAGACCCCGGGACTCCCTCTTACGAGCAGTACTTC.

The J gene is TRBJ2-1, the V gene TRBV5-1; 9 bases align to TRBD2. The ends lost 0 bases at V and 7 bases at J; junction bases unmatched: 5. Germline V gene sequence: CDR1 SGHRS, CDR2 YFSETQ. CDR3 length: 15 amino acids. The CDR3 loop is CASSLASGEGNEQFF. The CDR3 region has the DNA TGCGCCAGCAGCTTGGCTAGCGGGGAGGGTAATGAGCAGTTCTTC.

This chain joins TRBV27 and TRBJ2-3; unclear D gene. Germline CDR1 MNHEY, CDR2 SMNVEV (reference sequence). This CDR3 has 17 amino acids. The ends were cut back, 4 bases at V and 1 base at J, with 18 bases in the middle. The CDR3 DNA reads as TGTGCCAGCAGTTCGCCTTCTTCCGGGTCAGGCACAGATACGCAGTATTTT. It is translated as CASSSPSSGSGTDTQYF.

The chain employs TRBV27 and TRBJ2-7, with a tentative D call TRBD2 (5 bases). This CDR3 has 16 residues. Germline CDR1 reads MNHEY; CDR2 reads SMNVEV (reference sequence). Trimming removed 0 bases from V and 2 bases from J, with 14 bases in between. CDR3 in DNA: TGTGCCAGCAGTTTATCGAACGGAGGCCCCCCCTACGAGCAGTACTTC. Residues: CASSLSNGGPPYEQYF.

A single count supports this clone. The rearrangement joins TRBV19 to TRBJ1-2; perhaps TRBD1 as D (5 bases). Germline loops: CDR1 LNHDA, CDR2 SQIVND (reference sequence). Trimming cost V 1 base and J 4 bases, with 13 bases left between them. CDR3 length: 15 amino acids. The CDR3 spells CASSIAIGGLYGYTF. The CDR3 coding sequence is TGTGCCAGTAGTATAGCAATTGGGGGACTCTATGGCTACACCTTC.

This CDR3 is CASSYRKGQGKQPQHF. DNA for the CDR3: TGTGCCAGCAGTTACCGGAAGGGACAGGGTAAGCAGCCCCAGCATTTT. V and J are TRBV6-6 and TRBJ1-5; 9 bases line up with TRBD1. V lost 2 bases and J lost 7; bases outside the gene matches: 9. The CDR3 loop spans 16 amino acids. CDR1 and CDR2 from the germline V gene are MNHNY and SVGAGI (reference sequence).

The V and J genes are TRBV4-3 and TRBJ1-5, with a possible D match to TRBD1 (5 bases). The CDR3 has 17 amino acids. The V gene's germline CDR1 is LGHNA and CDR2 YSLEER. With 0 bases removed from V and 0 bases from J, the gap between germline ends came to 12 bases. CDR3 nucleotide sequence: TGCGCCAGCAGCCAAGATCTTAGCCAGGGTAGCAATCAGCCCCAGCATTTT. The encoded protein is CASSQDLSQGSNQPQHF.

The V and J genes are TRBV7-2 and TRBJ1-1, with 9 bases matching TRBD1. V shed 6 bases, J shed 1 base, and the junction held 6 bases outside the gene matches. Germline assignment: CDR1 SGHTA and CDR2 FQGNSA. The CDR3 consists of 15 residues. CDR3 in DNA: TGTGCCAGCAGTTCCGGACAGGGGCCGAACACTGAAGCTTTCTTT. This translates into CASSSGQGPNTEAFF.

The genes are TRBV9 and TRBJ1-3; the match to TRBD1 covers 7 bases. V shed 2 bases and J 1 base; nucleotides not matched to a gene: 3. CDR3 size: 15 residues. The V gene's germline CDR1 is SGDLS and CDR2 YYNGEE. CDR3 loop: CASSVSGGSGNTIYF. Here the CDR3 DNA reads TGTGCCAGCAGCGTCTCAGGGGGGTCTGGAAACACCATATATTTT.

The J gene is TRBJ1-1, the V gene TRBV9; 8 bases map to TRBD1. The CDR3 is made up of 15 amino acids. J was trimmed by 4 bases and V by 4 bases; bases with no gene match: 9. Germline CDR1 is SGDLS and CDR2 is YYNGEE. For the CDR3, the DNA is TGTGCCAGCAGCCCCGGACAGGGTACGCGCACTGAAGCTTTCTTT. It translates to CASSPGQGTRTEAFF.

The J gene is TRBJ2-7, the V gene TRBV29-1, with D unclear. Between the trimmed V and J ends, which lost 4 bases and 3 bases, there was a span of 16 bases. The CDR3 totals 14 residues. Germline CDR1 and CDR2: SQVTM and ANQGSEA. The CDR3 loop is CSVGLVTGDYEQYF. DNA for the CDR3: TGCAGCGTTGGTTTGGTGACTGGAGACTACGAGCAGTACTTC.

The genes are TRBV5-6 and TRBJ1-5, with D perhaps TRBD1 (5 bases). V lost 1 base, J lost 6 bases, and 11 bases lay in between. The length of the CDR3 is 14 residues. CDR1 is SGHDT and CDR2 is YYEEEE in the germline V gene. CDR3 coding DNA: TGTGCCAGCAGCTTGCGGGGGGTAGGTCAGCCCCAGCATTTT. It is translated as CASSLRGVGQPQHF.

This chain links TRBV29-1 with TRBJ2-3; unclear D gene. The CDR3 sequence is 15 residues long. Germline V CDR1 and CDR2: SQVTM, ANQGSEA. V was pared by 2 bases and J by 6 bases, with 18 bases between. The CDR3 nucleotides read TGCAGCGTTGAACTTAGCAGTGAGTCCCTCGATACGCAGTATTTT. This sequence encodes CSVELSSESLDTQYF.

The rearrangement joins TRBV29-1 to TRBJ2-2; 14 bases are a match to TRBD2. V shed 6 bases, J shed 4 bases, and the junction held 13 bases outside the gene matches. Germline loops: CDR1 SQVTM, CDR2 ANQGSEA. CDR3 size: 18 residues. CDR3 in amino acids: CSVSGLAGEYGGTGELFF. The DNA for the CDR3 is TGCAGCGTCTCGGGACTAGCGGGAGAGTACGGAGGCACCGGGGAGCTGTTTTTT.

V is TRBV6-6 and J is TRBJ2-7, with D uncertain. This CDR3 has 14 residues. The germline V gene encodes CDR1 MNHNY and CDR2 SVGAGI (reference sequence). Trimming cost V 2 bases and J 0 bases, with 8 bases left between them. In nucleotides, the CDR3 is TGTGCCAGCAGTTACGGTGAACTCTCCTACGAGCAGTACTTC. Its translation is CASSYGELSYEQYF.

This sequence joins TRBV5-6 and TRBJ2-3, with TRBD2 identical over 7 bases. Germline V gives CDR1 SGHDT, CDR2 YYEEEE. After removal of 1 base from V and 9 bases from J, the junction contained 8 bases not matched to a gene. The CDR3 has 14 amino acids. CDR3 sequence (DNA): TGTGCCAGCAGCTTGTCTGCGACTAGCCTCACGCAGTATTTT. Translation: CASSLSATSLTQYF.

This chain joins TRBV10-3 and TRBJ1-1, with D possibly TRBD1 on 5 matching bases. The V end lost 0 bases, the J end lost 6 bases, and 17 bases lay between the germline ends. CDR1 is ENHRY, CDR2 SYGVKD, per germline. The CDR3 covers 16 residues. The CDR3 sequence is CAISESTEGASSEAFF. Here the CDR3 DNA reads TGTGCCATCAGTGAGTCGACGGAAGGGGCTAGTTCTGAAGCTTTCTTT.

The rearrangement joins TRBV6-4 to TRBJ2-5, with D tentatively TRBD2 (6 bases). Gene TRBJ2-7 matches the end of the DNA better, so the J call may be wrong. CDR3 size: 15 residues. Looked up from germline, CDR1 is MRHNA and CDR2 is SNTAGT. The CDR3 protein is CASRVPEGRGNEQYF. The CDR3 DNA is TGTGCCAGCAGAGTTCCTGAGGGGCGGGGAAACGAGCAGTACTTC.

This chain joins TRBV7-8 and TRBJ2-1, with D hard to call. Trimming stripped 5 bases from V and 2 bases from J, with 13 bases between. There are 15 residues in the CDR3. Germline CDR1 is SGHVS and CDR2 is FQNEAQ. CDR3 nucleotides: TGTGCCAGCAGCCAACGAGGAAAGCCCTACAATGAGCAGTTCTTC. As protein: CASSQRGKPYNEQFF.

The chain is built from TRBV5-6 and TRBJ2-7; no clear D. Germline values: CDR1 SGHDT, CDR2 YYEEEE. The CDR3 has 13 amino acids. The germline V and J ends were trimmed by 4 bases and 1 base, with 9 bases remaining between them. The CDR3 nucleotides are TGTGCCAGCAGCCTTACAGTTTCCTACGAGCAGTACTTC. Translated, it gives CASSLTVSYEQYF.

The chain employs TRBV19 and TRBJ2-7, with TRBD2 identical over 8 bases. Germline loops: CDR1 LNHDA, CDR2 SQIVND (reference sequence). The CDR3 totals 15 residues. After removal of 1 base from V and 2 bases from J, the junction contained 4 bases not matched to a gene. CDR3 loop: CASSIGLASTYEQYF. The CDR3 DNA reads as TGTGCCAGTAGTATAGGACTAGCGAGTACCTACGAGCAGTACTTC.

As DNA, the CDR3 is TGTGCCAGCAGTTCACGACAGTCACCCCTCCACTTT. Translating it yields CASSSRQSPLHF. The chain couples TRBV2 to TRBJ1-6, with D possibly TRBD1 on 5 matching bases. Germline lookup yields CDR1 SNHLY and CDR2 FYNNEI. V dropped 5 bases and J dropped 10 bases, with 9 bases sitting between them. The CDR3 is made up of 12 amino acids.

This chain uses TRBV29-1 with TRBJ2-5; 8 bases are a match to TRBD2. Germline trimming cut 7 bases from V and 5 bases from J; bases unmatched to any gene: 9. CDR3 size: 13 residues. Germline CDR1 reads SQVTM; CDR2 reads ANQGSEA. The CDR3 region has the DNA TGCAGCGCGGCGGGGGGATTTGAGGAGACCCAGTACTTC. As protein: CSAAGGFEETQYF. The whole variable domain, remainder taken from reference TRBV29-1 and TRBJ2-5, is SAVISQKPSRDICQRGTSLTIQCQVDSQVTMMFWYRQQPGQSLTLIATANQGSEATYESGFVIDKFPISRPNLTFSTLTVSNMSPEDSSIYLCSAAGGFEETQYFGPGTRLLVL.

The CDR3 nucleotides read TGCGCCAGCAGCCCTGACAGGGGGCTCGGTGAAGCTTTCTTT. This translates into CASSPDRGLGEAFF. The J gene is TRBJ1-1, the V gene TRBV4-3, with 10 bases matching TRBD1. Unmatched junction bases numbered 6, after V lost 4 bases and J lost 7 bases. CDR1 LGHNA and CDR2 YSLEER come from the germline V gene. The CDR3 spans 14 residues.

The chain is built from TRBV5-6 and TRBJ1-1; no clear D gene. Germline CDR1 SGHDT, CDR2 YYEEEE. V lost 9 bases and J lost 3, with 15 bases in between. CDR3 length equals 13 residues. CDR3 DNA: TGTGCCACATCCCTAAGACACTACACTGAAGCTTTCTTT. Its protein product is CATSLRHYTEAFF.

The chain carries TRBV2 and TRBJ2-7; the match to TRBD2 covers 14 bases. The germline V gene has CDR1 SNHLY and CDR2 FYNNEI. There are 14 residues in the CDR3. Germline trimming cut 9 bases from V and 5 bases from J; bases unmatched to any gene: 6. CDR3 residues: CASRLAGGLHEQYF. CDR3 DNA: TGTGCCAGTAGACTAGCGGGGGGGCTGCACGAGCAGTACTTC.